Reported below is one T cell receptor (beta chain). Produced via immunoSEQ multiplex PCR; TCRdb's table is partial and in-frame only. The sample includes 1.5 million to 1.9 million clones, nearly 99% of them seen just once. The data were obtained in a study of shared clonotypes between healthy human individuals. Study in general: Each donor's CD4 naive and CD4 memory cells filled three plates apiece, CD8 naive two, and CD8 memory one.

All participating donors were Caucasian adults from Nashville, Tennessee. The V gene's germline CDR1 is KGHSH and CDR2 LQKENI. CDR3 length equals 16 residues. Trimming stripped 5 bases from V and 0 bases from J, with 13 bases between. This clonotype originated in a man aged 25-45 years in good health. Sequencing used naive CD4+ T cells sorted from blood. As for subset: CD45RA+ positively selected. The chain joins TRBV18 to TRBJ2-2; D might be TRBD1 or TRBD2, each matching 5 bases. The CDR3 sequence is CASSERRGSNTGELFF. CDR3 DNA: TGTGCCAGCTCAGAGCGACGGGGCTCGAACACCGGGGAGCTGTTTTTT.